This T cell receptor (beta chain) was captured in a study of blood T cell repertoires in COVID-19. This table comes from immunoSEQ multiplex PCR, and its TCRdb copy is limited to in-frame clones, with some not included. The profile shows 150,000 to 200,000 clones, approximately 88% of them singletons. Donors of Cohort 3 who recovered were those that had two negative PCRs, clearance, or symptom resolution. From germline, CDR1 is SQVTM and CDR2 ANQGSEA. The junction had 3 bases not matched to a gene; V was cut back by 5 bases and J by 2 bases. This CDR3 is built from 13 residues. The source is a woman in her fifties or sixties who had recovered from COVID-19. The V and J genes are TRBV29-1 and TRBJ2-3, with 8 nucleotides matching TRBD2. The sequenced material came from PBMCs or T cells enriched from blood (not recorded which). The CDR3 DNA reads TGCAGCGTTCGGGAGGGCCCCACAGATACGCAGTATTTT. Protein product: CSVREGPTDTQYF.